This is a list of T cell receptor beta chains from one sample in a study of blood T cell repertoires in COVID-19. Libraries were prepared by immunoSEQ multiplex PCR; TCRdb keeps only in-frame clonotypes and omits some of them. This repertoire shows 110,000 to 150,000 clones, roughly four fifths found once; its top ten account for approximately 1.8%. Sequencing was done on a sample of PBMCs or T cells enriched from blood (not recorded which). These TCRs come from a young woman who had been exposed to COVID-19. Each CDR3 is given with its conserved first and last residue. The D gene is left open where the match is weak. Size tells how often a clone was seen (once, few, many) or the class of an expanded clone, and some rows leave it out.

D gene	V gene	clone size	J gene	CDR3 DNA	CDR3 protein
TRBD2	TRBV15	NA	TRBJ2-7	TGTGCCACCAGCAGAGGCATCAGGACTAGCGGTTACGAGCAGTACTTC	CATSRGIRTSGYEQYF
NA	TRBV6-5	NA	TRBJ1-5	TGTGCCAGCAGGGACAACAGGAATCAGCCCCAGCATTTT	CASRDNRNQPQHF
NA	TRBV18	NA	TRBJ1-3	TGTGCCAGCTCACCAAACGGGTTGGATGGAAACACCATATATTTT	CASSPNGLDGNTIYF
NA	TRBV7-8	few	TRBJ1-4	TGTGCCAGCAGCTTCGCGGGGACGGGGAATGAAAAACTGTTTTTT	CASSFAGTGNEKLFF
TRBD1	TRBV27	NA	TRBJ1-5	TGTGCCAGCAGCTTTACAGGGGCTTACAATCAGCCCCAGCATTTT	CASSFTGAYNQPQHF
TRBD1	TRBV15	NA	TRBJ1-5	TGTGCCACCAGCGCCGGGAGACAGGGTTGGAATCAGCCCCAGCATTTT	CATSAGRQGWNQPQHF
TRBD2	TRBV6-4	NA	TRBJ2-5	TGTGCCAGCAGTGACGCTAGCGGGAGGATCCAAGAGACCCAGTACTTC	CASSDASGRIQETQYF
TRBD1	TRBV6-5	NA	TRBJ2-2	TGTGCCAGCAGCCATTTCGGGACAGACACCGGGGAGCTGTTTTTT	CASSHFGTDTGELFF
NA	TRBV18	NA	TRBJ1-5	TGTGCCAGCTCAATTGACAGGAATCAGCCCCAGCATTTT	CASSIDRNQPQHF
NA	TRBV10-3	once	TRBJ1-2	TGTGCCATCAGGGAGACAACTAACTATGGCTACACCTTC	CAIRETTNYGYTF
TRBD1	TRBV3-1/TRBV3-2	NA	TRBJ2-7	TGTGCCAGCAGCCAAGAATCAGGGGGCGTTACCTATTCCTACGAGCAGTACTTC	CASSQESGGVTYSYEQYF
NA	TRBV12-3/TRBV12-4	NA	TRBJ2-1	TGTGCCAGCAGTTTGCAGGCCAATGAGCAGTTCTTC	CASSLQANEQFF
TRBD1	TRBV7-8	NA	TRBJ1-4	TGTGCCAGCAGCAGTAACAGGGGGAGGAATGAAAAACTGTTTTTT	CASSSNRGRNEKLFF
TRBD1	TRBV10-3	NA	TRBJ2-3	TGTGCCACCGATACCGGCCAGGGGGCATCAGATACGCAGTATTTT	CATDTGQGASDTQYF
NA	TRBV19	NA	TRBJ1-4	TGTGCCAGTAGTAGGGCCCGCCCCACTCACGAAAAACTGTTTTTT	CASSRARPTHEKLFF
NA	TRBV4-2	NA	TRBJ2-1	TGTGCCAGCAGCCATGACTATGAGCAGTTCTTC	CASSHDYEQFF
NA	TRBV27	NA	TRBJ2-5	TGTGCCAGCAGTACCGACTTCCCCGTTGAGACCCAGTACTTC	CASSTDFPVETQYF
TRBD1	TRBV6-5	few	TRBJ2-2	TGTGCCAGCAGTAGTGGGACAGACACCGGGGAGCTGTTTTTT	CASSSGTDTGELFF
TRBD2	TRBV9	NA	TRBJ2-7	TGTGCCAGCAGCGCAAAGCGGGAGGGATACGAGCAGTACTTC	CASSAKREGYEQYF
NA	TRBV27	NA	TRBJ1-2	TGTGCCAGCAAAGCTAGAGGTCTTAACTATGGCTACACCTTC	CASKARGLNYGYTF
NA	TRBV28	once	TRBJ2-3	TGTGCCACCGCCCCCTCCCCTAGAACGCAGTATTTT	CATAPSPRTQYF
TRBD1	TRBV6-5	NA	TRBJ2-5	TGTGCCAGCAGCCGAGGACAGGGGGAGACCCAGTACTTC	CASSRGQGETQYF
TRBD2	TRBV13	NA	TRBJ2-7	TGTGCCAGCAGCTTACGCCTAGCGGGCTACGAGCAGTACTTC	CASSLRLAGYEQYF
TRBD1	TRBV6-2/TRBV6-3	NA	TRBJ1-5	TGTGCCAGCAGTTACTCGGGCAGGGGGCGCGATCAGCCCCAGCATTTT	CASSYSGRGRDQPQHF
NA	TRBV12-3/TRBV12-4	NA	TRBJ2-1	TGTGCCAGCAGTTTAGGTCCTTACAATGAGCAGTTCTTC	CASSLGPYNEQFF
NA	TRBV30	NA	TRBJ1-1	TGTGCCTGGAAGGGGGACCCCACTGAAGCTTTCTTT	CAWKGDPTEAFF
NA	TRBV7-8	once	TRBJ2-7	TGTGCCAGCAGTGTCCAGGGGTTGGGGTACGAGCAGTACTTC	CASSVQGLGYEQYF
TRBD1	TRBV12-5	NA	TRBJ1-1	TGTGCTAGTGGAAGGGACAGGGGTGAAGCTTTCTTT	CASGRDRGEAFF
TRBD1	TRBV18	NA	TRBJ1-4	TGTGCCAGCTCACCGTCGAGCAGACAGGGTGCGGCTAATGAAAAACTGTTTTTT	CASSPSSRQGAANEKLFF
NA	TRBV24-1	NA	TRBJ2-1	TGTGCCACCAGTGACCCGACGTCAGGACAGAGCTCCTACAATGAGCAGTTCTTC	CATSDPTSGQSSYNEQFF